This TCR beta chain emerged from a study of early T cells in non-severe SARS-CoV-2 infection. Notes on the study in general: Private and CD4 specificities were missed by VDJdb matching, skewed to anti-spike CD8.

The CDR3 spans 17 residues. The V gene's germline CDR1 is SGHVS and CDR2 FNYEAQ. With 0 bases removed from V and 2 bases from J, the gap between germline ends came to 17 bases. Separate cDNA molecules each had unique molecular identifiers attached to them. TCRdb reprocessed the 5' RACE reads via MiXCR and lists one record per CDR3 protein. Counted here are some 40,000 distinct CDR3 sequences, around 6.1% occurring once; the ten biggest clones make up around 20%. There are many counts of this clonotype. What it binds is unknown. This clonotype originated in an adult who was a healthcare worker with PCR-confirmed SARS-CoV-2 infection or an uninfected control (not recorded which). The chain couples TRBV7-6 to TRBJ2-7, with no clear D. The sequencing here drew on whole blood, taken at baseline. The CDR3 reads CASSLAVGFGSTYEQYF. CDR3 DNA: TGTGCCAGCAGCTTAGCGGTGGGGTTTGGGTCCACCTACGAGCAGTACTTC.